This T cell receptor beta chain was documented in a study of spatial heterogeneity in lung cancer (dated by TCRdb to 2018 to 2020). For the wider study: More beta-chain than alpha-chain transcripts were consistently detected, likely reflecting higher beta-chain transcript abundance. In the raw uncorrected reads, each unique combination of TCR and UMI appeared on average more than ten times. The study quantitatively compared TCR alpha and beta repertoires across multiple tumor regions, matched nontumor lung and blood in non-small cell lung cancer. TCR repertoire features were related to nonsynonymous mutation counts determined by whole-exome sequencing of tumor tissue. Both alpha and beta chains were TCR-sequenced in samples taken at surgery, namely 220 tumor regions, around 70 matched nontumor lung samples and 55 to 60 PBMC samples.

This clonotype was counted many times. No cognate antigen has been identified for it. One base away there is no much larger clone; base qualities are not given. Receptor amplification or capture employed 5' RACE. TCRdb shows the sequencer as NextSeq 500. In the TCR library protocol, a unique molecular identifier was attached to each TCR cDNA molecule so that PCR and sequencing errors could be corrected. The authors' pipeline ran thus. TCR identification, UMI-based error correction and CDR3 extraction were performed with Decombinator tools. Expanded TCRs were defined as those above a frequency of 2 per 1,000, corresponding to the top 1% of the tumor frequency distribution. Each repertoire was subsampled 100 times to 5,000 TCRs, after which Renyi diversity was computed with the R vegan package. To build CDR3 similarity networks, amino acid triplet string-kernel similarity was used, and CDR3s were connected when their pairwise similarity was above 0.82. TCRdb cleaned the public reads at Q25 with fastp, built clones with MiXCR and kept in-frame beta chains. CDR3 protein duplicates are merged, each entry listing the most common genes and DNA. TCRdb's processing, not the study's, gives the V and J calls here. The sample records 20,000 to 25,000 distinct CDR3 sequences, 4.6% of which are singletons. The ten largest clones add up to about 7.2% of the sample.

General conclusions and limits of the study: Additional single-cell paired TCR alpha and beta sequencing was considered necessary to confirm, at a functional level, the hypothesis that regional TCRs recognize regional mutations. Ubiquitous expanded tumor TCRs were found in blood more often at tumor resection than at routine follow-up.

V is trimmed back by 3 bases and J by 2 bases, and the junction contains 6 bases that no gene match accounts for. The CDR3 has 15 amino acids, counting the end cysteine and phenylalanine. The retained sequence is limited to the CDR3, 45 bases, with the frame set at the first base. According to the germline V gene, CDR1 reads MDHEN and CDR2 reads SYDVKM. What this sample's time point label stands for: sample taken at primary tumor resection. Whole RNA extracted from tumor and nontumor lung tissue, or from cryopreserved PBMC samples, was used for TCR sequencing without cell sorting. Samples were obtained from 72 patients with early-stage, untreated non-small cell lung cancer from the lung TRACERx cohort. Only patients for whom sufficient RNA was available from at least two tumor regions were selected for TCR sequencing.

The sequence derives from a male donor with early-stage non-small cell lung cancer. Recombination connected TRBV28 to TRBJ2-5; a stretch of 7 junction bases matches TRBD1. Sequenced material: PBMCs, taken at surgery. The CDR3 amino acid sequence is: CASSFAGTEQETQYF. The nucleotide sequence is given as TGTGCCAGCAGTTTCGCCGGGACAGAACAAGAGACCCAGTACTTC.